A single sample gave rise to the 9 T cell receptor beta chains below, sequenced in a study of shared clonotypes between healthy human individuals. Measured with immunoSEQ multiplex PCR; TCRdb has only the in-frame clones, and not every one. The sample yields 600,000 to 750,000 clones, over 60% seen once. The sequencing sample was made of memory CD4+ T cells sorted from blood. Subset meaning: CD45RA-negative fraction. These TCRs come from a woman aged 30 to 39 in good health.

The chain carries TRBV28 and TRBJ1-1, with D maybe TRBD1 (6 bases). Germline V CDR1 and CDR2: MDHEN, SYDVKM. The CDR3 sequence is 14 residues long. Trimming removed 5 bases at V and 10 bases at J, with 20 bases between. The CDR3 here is CASSGPPQGPAAFF. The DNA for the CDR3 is TGTGCCAGCAGTGGTCCTCCACAGGGCCCCGCAGCTTTCTTT.

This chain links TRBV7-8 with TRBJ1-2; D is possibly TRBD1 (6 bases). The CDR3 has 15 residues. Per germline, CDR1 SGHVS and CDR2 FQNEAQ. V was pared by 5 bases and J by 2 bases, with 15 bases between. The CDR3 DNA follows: TGTGCCAGCAGCCCTAGGGGGGCCAGCAACTATGGCTACACCTTC. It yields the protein CASSPRGASNYGYTF.

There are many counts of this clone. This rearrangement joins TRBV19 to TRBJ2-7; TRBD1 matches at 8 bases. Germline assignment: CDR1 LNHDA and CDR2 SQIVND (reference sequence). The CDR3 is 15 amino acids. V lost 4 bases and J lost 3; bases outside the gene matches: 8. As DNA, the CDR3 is TGTGCCAGTAGTAGTACCGGGACAGGCCACTACGAGCAGTACTTC. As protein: CASSSTGTGHYEQYF.

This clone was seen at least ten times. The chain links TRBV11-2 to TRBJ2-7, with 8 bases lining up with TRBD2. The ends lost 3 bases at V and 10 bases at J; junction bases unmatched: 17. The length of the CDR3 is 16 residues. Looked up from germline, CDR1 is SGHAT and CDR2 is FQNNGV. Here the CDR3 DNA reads TGTGCCAGCAGCTTCCCCTCGACGGGAGGGCCGGGTTCCCAGTACTTC. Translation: CASSFPSTGGPGSQYF. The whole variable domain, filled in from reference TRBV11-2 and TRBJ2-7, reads EAGVAQSPRYKIIEKRQSVAFWCNPISGHATLYWYQQILGQGPKLLIQFQNNGVVDDSQLPKDRFSAERLKGVDSTLKIQPAKLEDSAVYLCASSFPSTGGPGSQYFGPGTRLTVT.

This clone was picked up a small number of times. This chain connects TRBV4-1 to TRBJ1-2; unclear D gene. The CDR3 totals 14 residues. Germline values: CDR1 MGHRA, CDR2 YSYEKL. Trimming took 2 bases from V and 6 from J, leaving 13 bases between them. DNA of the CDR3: TGCGCCAGCAGCCAACCTCTCCCCAAACATGGCTACACCTTC. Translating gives CASSQPLPKHGYTF.

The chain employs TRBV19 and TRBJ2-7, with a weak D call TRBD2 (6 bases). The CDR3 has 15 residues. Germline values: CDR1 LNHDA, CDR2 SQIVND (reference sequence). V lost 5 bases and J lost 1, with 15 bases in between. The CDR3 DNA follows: TGTGCCAGTAGTGGGACGCGGGGTGGTTCCTACGAGCAGTACTTC. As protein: CASSGTRGGSYEQYF.

The CDR3 region is CASNLGADTQYF. CDR3 bases: TGTGCCAGCAATTTAGGGGCAGATACGCAGTATTTT. The rearrangement links TRBV2 to TRBJ2-3; D is perhaps TRBD1 (5 bases). The CDR3 sequence is 12 residues long. The V end lost 7 bases, the J end lost 4 bases, and 9 bases lay between the germline ends. Germline CDR1 and CDR2: SNHLY and FYNNEI.

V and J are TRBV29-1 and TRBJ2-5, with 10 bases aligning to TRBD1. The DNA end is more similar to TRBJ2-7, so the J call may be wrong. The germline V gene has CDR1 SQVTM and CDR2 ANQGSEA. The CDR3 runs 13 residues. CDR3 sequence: CSVEDRGGSEQYF. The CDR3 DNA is TGCAGCGTTGAGGACAGGGGGGGCTCCGAGCAGTACTTC.

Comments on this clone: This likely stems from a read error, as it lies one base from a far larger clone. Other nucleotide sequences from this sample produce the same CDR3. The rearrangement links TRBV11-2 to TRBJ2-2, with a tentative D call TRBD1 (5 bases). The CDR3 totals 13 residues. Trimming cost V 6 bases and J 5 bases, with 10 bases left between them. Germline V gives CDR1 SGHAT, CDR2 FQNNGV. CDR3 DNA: TGTGCCAGCAGTTACACAGGAACCGGGGAGCTGTTTTTT. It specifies CASSYTGTGELFF.